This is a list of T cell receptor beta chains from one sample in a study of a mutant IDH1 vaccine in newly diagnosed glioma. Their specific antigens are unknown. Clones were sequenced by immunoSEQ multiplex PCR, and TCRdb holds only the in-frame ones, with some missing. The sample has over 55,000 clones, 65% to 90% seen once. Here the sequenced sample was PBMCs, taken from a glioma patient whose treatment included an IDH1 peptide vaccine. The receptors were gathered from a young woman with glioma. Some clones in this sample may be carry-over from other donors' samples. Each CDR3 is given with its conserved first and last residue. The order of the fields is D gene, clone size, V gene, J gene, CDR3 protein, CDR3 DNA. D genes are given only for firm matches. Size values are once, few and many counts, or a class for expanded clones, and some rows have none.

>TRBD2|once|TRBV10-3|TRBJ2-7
CAISGTSGNYEQYF
TGTGCCATCAGTGGGACTAGCGGGAACTACGAGCAGTACTTC
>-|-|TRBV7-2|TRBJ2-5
CASSPQYQETQYF
TGTGCCAGCAGCCCACAGTACCAAGAGACCCAGTACTTC
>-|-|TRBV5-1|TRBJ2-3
CASSLASTGIITDTQYF
TGCGCCAGCAGCTTGGCATCAACAGGGATAATCACAGATACGCAGTATTTT
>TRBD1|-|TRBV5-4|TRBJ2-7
CASSLDRGMRIYEQYF
TGTGCCAGCAGCCTGGACAGGGGGATGAGGATCTACGAGCAGTACTTC
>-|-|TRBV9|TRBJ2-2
CASSVDPGTNTGELFF
TGTGCCAGCAGCGTAGATCCAGGCACTAACACCGGGGAGCTGTTTTTT
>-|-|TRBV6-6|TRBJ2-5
CASSSGAGTQYF
TGTGCCAGCTCGTCAGGGGCGGGGACCCAGTACTTC
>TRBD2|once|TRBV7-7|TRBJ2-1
CASGAKQGNEQFF
TGTGCTAGCGGGGCCAAACAGGGTAATGAGCAGTTCTTC
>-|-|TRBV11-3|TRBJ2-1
CASSPTRSNEQFF
TGTGCCAGCAGTCCAACTAGGAGCAATGAGCAGTTCTTC
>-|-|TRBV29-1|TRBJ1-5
CSVSRGLNQPQHF
TGCAGCGTTTCGCGGGGGCTCAATCAGCCCCAGCATTTT
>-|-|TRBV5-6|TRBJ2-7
CASSLDGAYEQYF
TGTGCCAGCAGCTTGGACGGGGCCTACGAGCAGTACTTC
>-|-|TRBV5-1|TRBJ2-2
CASSSPGRNTGELFF
TGCGCCAGCAGCTCACCAGGACGGAACACCGGGGAGCTGTTTTTT
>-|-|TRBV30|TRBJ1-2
CAWSNQGYGYTF
TGTGCCTGGAGTAATCAGGGATATGGCTACACCTTC
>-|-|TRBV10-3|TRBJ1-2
CAISGKGLETNYGYTF
TGTGCCATCAGTGGGAAGGGGTTGGAAACTAACTATGGCTACACCTTC
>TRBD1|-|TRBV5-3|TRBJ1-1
CATYPSGQGADTEAFF
TGTGCCACCTACCCATCAGGACAGGGGGCGGACACTGAAGCTTTCTTT
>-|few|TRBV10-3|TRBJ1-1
CAIRGYREGTEAFF
TGTGCCATCAGGGGATACAGGGAGGGCACTGAAGCTTTCTTT
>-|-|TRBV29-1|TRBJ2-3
CSVERFGTPSDTQYF
TGCAGCGTTGAACGCTTTGGGACTCCAAGTGATACGCAGTATTTT
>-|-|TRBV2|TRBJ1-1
CAAGAARNTEAFF
TGTGCCGCCGGGGCAGCGAGGAACACTGAAGCTTTCTTT
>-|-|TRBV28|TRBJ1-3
CASSLSGVPSGNTIYF
TGTGCCAGCAGTTTATCGGGGGTCCCCTCTGGAAACACCATATATTTT
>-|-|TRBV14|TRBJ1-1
CASSARQNTEAFF
TGTGCCAGCAGCGCCCGACAGAACACTGAAGCTTTCTTT
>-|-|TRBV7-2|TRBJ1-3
CASSLTAVSGNTIYF
TGTGCCAGCAGCCTCACGGCTGTTTCTGGAAACACCATATATTTT
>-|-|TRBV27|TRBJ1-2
CASSLADPNYGYTF
TGTGCCAGCAGTTTAGCCGACCCTAACTATGGCTACACCTTC
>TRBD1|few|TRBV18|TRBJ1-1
CASSPLPGQGNTEAFF
TGTGCCAGCTCACCACTCCCGGGACAGGGGAACACTGAAGCTTTCTTT
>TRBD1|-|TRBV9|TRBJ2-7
CASSVGTANEQYF
TGTGCCAGCAGCGTTGGGACAGCCAACGAGCAGTACTTC
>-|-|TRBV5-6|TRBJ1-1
CASSLYTEAFF
TGTGCCAGCAGCTTGTACACTGAAGCTTTCTTT
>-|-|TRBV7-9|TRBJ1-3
CASSTPGVVDGNTIYF
TGTGCCAGCAGCACCCCGGGGGTTGTGGATGGAAACACCATATATTTT
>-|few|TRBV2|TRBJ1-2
CASSDPGTTNYGYTF
TGTGCCAGCAGTGATCCGGGGACCACTAACTATGGCTACACCTTC
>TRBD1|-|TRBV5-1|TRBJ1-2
CASSRGQGHGYTF
TGCGCCAGCAGCCGGGGACAGGGGCATGGCTACACCTTC
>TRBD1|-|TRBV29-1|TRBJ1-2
CSVEGVGRGYYGYTF
TGCAGCGTTGAGGGGGTGGGCAGGGGGTACTATGGCTACACCTTC
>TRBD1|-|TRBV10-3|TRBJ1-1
CAISPGGLNTEAFF
TGTGCCATCAGCCCAGGGGGCCTTAACACTGAAGCTTTCTTT
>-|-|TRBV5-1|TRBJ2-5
CASSFGVKSETQYF
TGCGCCAGCAGCTTCGGCGTCAAATCGGAGACCCAGTACTTC
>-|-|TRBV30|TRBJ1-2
CAWSPSYTF
TGTGCCTGGAGTCCAAGCTACACCTTC
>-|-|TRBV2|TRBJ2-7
CASSELTTLGTQYF
TGTGCCAGCAGTGAACTAACCACACTAGGCACGCAGTACTTC
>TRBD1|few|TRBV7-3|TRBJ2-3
CASSPDRGTDTQYF
TGTGCCAGCAGCCCGGACAGGGGAACAGATACGCAGTATTTT
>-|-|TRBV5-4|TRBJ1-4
CASSFSQRNEKLFF
TGTGCCAGCAGCTTCTCGCAGCGTAATGAAAAACTGTTTTTT
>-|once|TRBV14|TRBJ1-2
CASSQGDYGYTF
TGTGCCAGCAGCCAAGGAGACTATGGCTACACCTTC
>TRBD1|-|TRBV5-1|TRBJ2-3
CASSLAGTGPDTQYF
TGCGCCAGCAGCTTGGCCGGGACAGGGCCAGATACGCAGTATTTT
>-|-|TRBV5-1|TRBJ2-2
CASRTVNGELFF
TGCGCCAGCAGAACGGTGAACGGGGAGCTGTTTTTT
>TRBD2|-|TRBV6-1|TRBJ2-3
CASSEAHLAGASTDTQYF
TGTGCCAGCAGTGAAGCGCACCTAGCGGGGGCCAGCACAGATACGCAGTATTTT
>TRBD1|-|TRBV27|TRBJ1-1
CASSLSGQGWNTEAFF
TGTGCCAGCAGTTTAAGTGGACAGGGGTGGAACACTGAAGCTTTCTTT
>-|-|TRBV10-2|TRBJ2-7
CASSETRGRREQYF
TGCGCCAGCAGTGAGACGCGGGGAAGGCGTGAGCAGTACTTC
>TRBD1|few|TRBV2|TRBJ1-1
CASSDSGQIRDTEAFF
TGTGCCAGCAGTGATTCGGGACAGATCAGGGACACTGAAGCTTTCTTT
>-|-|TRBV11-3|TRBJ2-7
CASSPQSLGYEQYF
TGTGCCAGCAGCCCCCAGTCCCTTGGCTACGAGCAGTACTTC
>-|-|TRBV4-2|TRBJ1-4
CASSQEIGYKNEKLFF
TGTGCCAGCAGCCAAGAAATAGGTTACAAAAATGAAAAACTGTTTTTT
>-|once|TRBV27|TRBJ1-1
CASSLYGWEGLNTEAFF
TGTGCCAGCAGTTTATACGGATGGGAAGGCTTGAACACTGAAGCTTTCTTT
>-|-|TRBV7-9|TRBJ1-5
CASSFPQGFSTGQPQHF
TGTGCCAGCAGCTTCCCACAGGGATTCTCGACGGGCCAGCCCCAGCATTTT
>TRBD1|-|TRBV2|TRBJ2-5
CASLGGGTGEETQYF
TGTGCCAGCCTCGGGGGGGGGACAGGGGAAGAGACCCAGTACTTC
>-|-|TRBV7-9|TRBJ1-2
CASSLWTVQGATF
TGTGCCAGCAGCCTTTGGACGGTCCAAGGGGCCACCTTC
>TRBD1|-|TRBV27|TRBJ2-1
CASRNRGDEQFF
TGTGCCAGCAGAAACAGGGGAGATGAGCAGTTCTTC
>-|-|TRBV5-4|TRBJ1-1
CASSLPDRPNTEAFF
TGTGCCAGCAGCTTACCCGACAGGCCGAACACTGAAGCTTTCTTT
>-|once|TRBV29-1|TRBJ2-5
CSVEDWPGTIQETQYF
TGCAGCGTTGAAGATTGGCCTGGGACAATCCAAGAGACCCAGTACTTC
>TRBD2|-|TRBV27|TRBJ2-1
CASSSPRASGSHEQFF
TGTGCCAGCAGTTCCCCCCGGGCTAGCGGGAGTCATGAGCAGTTCTTC
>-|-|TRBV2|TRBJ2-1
CASSLMTSYNEQFF
TGTGCCAGCAGCTTAATGACCTCCTACAATGAGCAGTTCTTC
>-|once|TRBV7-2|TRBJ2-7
CASSLVQTYEQYF
TGTGCCAGCAGCTTAGTCCAGACGTACGAGCAGTACTTC
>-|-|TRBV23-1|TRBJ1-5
CASTDAKRFDGTLGNQPQHF
TGCGCCAGCACCGATGCAAAACGTTTTGACGGCACCCTGGGAAATCAGCCCCAGCATTTT
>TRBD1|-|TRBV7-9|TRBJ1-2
CASSLDGQGFYGYTF
TGTGCCAGCAGCTTAGATGGACAGGGGTTCTATGGCTACACCTTC
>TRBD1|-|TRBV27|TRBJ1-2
CASSYRDRGGYTF
TGTGCCAGCAGTTACCGGGACAGGGGTGGCTACACCTTC
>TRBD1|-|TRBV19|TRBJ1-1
CASSGQGWEAFF
TGTGCCAGTAGTGGACAGGGTTGGGAAGCTTTCTTT
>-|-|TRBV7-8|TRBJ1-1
CASRLTGLRQKNTEAFF
TGTGCCAGCAGACTTACAGGGTTGAGGCAAAAGAACACTGAAGCTTTCTTT
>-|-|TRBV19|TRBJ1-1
CASTMGGNTEAFF
TGTGCCAGTACCATGGGGGGGAACACTGAAGCTTTCTTT